This T cell receptor beta chain was captured by sequencing in a study of blood T cell repertoires in COVID-19. Study-level background: In each case, the material was cDNA or gDNA derived from T cells, B-cell-depleted T cells, or PBMCs.

Germline loops: CDR1 SNHLY, CDR2 FYNNEI. Trimming took 5 bases from V and 0 from J, leaving 17 bases between them. The CDR3 runs to 17 residues. This clone was counted only a few times. Method: immunoSEQ multiplex PCR; TCRdb's copy keeps in-frame clones and lacks some. This table has around 170,000 clones, about 80% appearing once. This chain links TRBV2 with TRBJ1-5; D might be TRBD1 (6 bases). The receptor comes from a man younger than 40 with active or convalescent COVID-19. The material sequenced was peripheral blood. The CDR3 loop is CASSPSLQGVSNQPQHF. The DNA of the CDR3 is TGTGCCAGCAGTCCGTCATTACAGGGAGTTAGCAATCAGCCCCAGCATTTT.